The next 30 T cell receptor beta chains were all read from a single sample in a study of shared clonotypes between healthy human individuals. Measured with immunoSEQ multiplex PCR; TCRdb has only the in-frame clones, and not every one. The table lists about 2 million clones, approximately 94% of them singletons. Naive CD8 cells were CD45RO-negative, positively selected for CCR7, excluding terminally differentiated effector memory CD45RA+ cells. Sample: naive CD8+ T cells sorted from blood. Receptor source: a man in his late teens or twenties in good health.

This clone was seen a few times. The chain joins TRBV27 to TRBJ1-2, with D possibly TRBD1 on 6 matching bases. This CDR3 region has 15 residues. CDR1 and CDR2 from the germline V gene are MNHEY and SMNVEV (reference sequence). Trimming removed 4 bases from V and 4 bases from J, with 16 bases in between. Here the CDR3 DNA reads TGTGCCAGCAGTTCCCTCAAGACAGGTGGCTATGGCTACACCTTC. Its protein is CASSSLKTGGYGYTF.

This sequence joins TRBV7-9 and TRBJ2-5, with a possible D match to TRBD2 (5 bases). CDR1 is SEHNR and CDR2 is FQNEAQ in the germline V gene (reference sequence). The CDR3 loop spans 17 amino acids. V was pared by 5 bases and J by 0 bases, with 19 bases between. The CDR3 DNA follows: TGTGCCAGCAGCCCCACCGACGGACTTTGGTACCAAGAGACCCAGTACTTC. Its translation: CASSPTDGLWYQETQYF.

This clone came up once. The chain's CDR3 is CASSGTGGHGYTF. Here the CDR3 DNA reads TGTGCCAGCAGTGGGACAGGGGGACATGGCTACACCTTC. The rearrangement links TRBV6-1 to TRBJ1-2; TRBD1 aligns across 10 bases. J was trimmed by 6 bases and V by 4 bases; bases with no gene match: 2. The CDR3 is 13 residues long. The germline V gene has CDR1 MNHNS and CDR2 SASEGT.

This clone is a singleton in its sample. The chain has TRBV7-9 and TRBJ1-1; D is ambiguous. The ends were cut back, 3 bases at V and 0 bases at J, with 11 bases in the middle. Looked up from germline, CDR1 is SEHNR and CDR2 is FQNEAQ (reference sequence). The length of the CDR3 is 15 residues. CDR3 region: CASSFSAAMNTEAFF. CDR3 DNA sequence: TGTGCCAGCAGCTTTTCAGCAGCGATGAACACTGAAGCTTTCTTT.

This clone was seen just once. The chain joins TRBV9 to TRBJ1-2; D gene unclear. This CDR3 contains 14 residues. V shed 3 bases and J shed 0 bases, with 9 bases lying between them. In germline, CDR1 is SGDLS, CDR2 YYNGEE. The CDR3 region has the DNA TGTGCCAGCAGCGGGGTAGAAGCTAACTATGGCTACACCTTC. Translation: CASSGVEANYGYTF. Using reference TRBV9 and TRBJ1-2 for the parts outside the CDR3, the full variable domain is DSGVTQTPKHLITATGQRVTLRCSPRSGDLSVYWYQQSLDQGLQFLIQYYNGEERAKGNILERFSAQQFPDLHSELNLSSLELGDSALYFCASSGVEANYGYTFGSGTRLTVV.

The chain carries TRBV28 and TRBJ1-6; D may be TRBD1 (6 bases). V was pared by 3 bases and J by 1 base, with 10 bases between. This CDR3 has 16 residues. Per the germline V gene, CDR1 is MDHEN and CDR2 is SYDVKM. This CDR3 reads CASSFEGDSYNSPLHF. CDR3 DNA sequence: TGTGCCAGCAGTTTTGAGGGGGATTCCTATAATTCACCCCTCCACTTT.

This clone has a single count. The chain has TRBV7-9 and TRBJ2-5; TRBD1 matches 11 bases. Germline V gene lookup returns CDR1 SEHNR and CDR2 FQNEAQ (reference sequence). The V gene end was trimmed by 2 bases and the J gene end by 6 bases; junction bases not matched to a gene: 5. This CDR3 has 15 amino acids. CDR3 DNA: TGTGCCAGCAGCTTATGGACAGGGGGCGCCCAGACCCAGTACTTC. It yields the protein CASSLWTGGAQTQYF.

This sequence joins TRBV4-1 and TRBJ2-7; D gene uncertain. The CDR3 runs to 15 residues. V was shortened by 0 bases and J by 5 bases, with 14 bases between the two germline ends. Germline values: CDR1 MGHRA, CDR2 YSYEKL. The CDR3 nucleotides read TGCGCCAGCAGCCAAGAAAACTACTCCAGTGACGAGCAGTACTTC. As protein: CASSQENYSSDEQYF.

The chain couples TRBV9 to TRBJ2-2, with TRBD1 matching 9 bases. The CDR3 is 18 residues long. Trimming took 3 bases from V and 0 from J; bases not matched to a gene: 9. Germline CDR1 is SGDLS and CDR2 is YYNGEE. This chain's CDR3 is CASSAEGQGKPNTGELFF. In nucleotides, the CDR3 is TGTGCCAGCAGCGCCGAGGGACAGGGAAAACCGAACACCGGGGAGCTGTTTTTT.

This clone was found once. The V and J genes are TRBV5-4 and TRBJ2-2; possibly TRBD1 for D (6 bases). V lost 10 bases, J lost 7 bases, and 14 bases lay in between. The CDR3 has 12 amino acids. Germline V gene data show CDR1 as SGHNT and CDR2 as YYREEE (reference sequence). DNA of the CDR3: TGTGCCGAGCAGGGGTCGGACGGGGAGCTGTTTTTT. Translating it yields CAEQGSDGELFF.

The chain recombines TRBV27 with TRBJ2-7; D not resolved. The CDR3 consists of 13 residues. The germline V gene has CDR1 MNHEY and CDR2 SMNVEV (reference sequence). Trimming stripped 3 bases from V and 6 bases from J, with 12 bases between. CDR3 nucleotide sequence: TGTGCCAGCAGTTTGAGGCACCCCTCCGAGCAGTACTTC. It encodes CASSLRHPSEQYF.

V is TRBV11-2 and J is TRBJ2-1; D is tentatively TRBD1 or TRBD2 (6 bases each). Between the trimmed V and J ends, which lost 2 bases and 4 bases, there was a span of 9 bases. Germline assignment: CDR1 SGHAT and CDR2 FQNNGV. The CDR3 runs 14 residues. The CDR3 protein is CASSLWGAYNEQFF. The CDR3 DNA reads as TGTGCCAGCAGCTTATGGGGGGCGTACAATGAGCAGTTCTTC.

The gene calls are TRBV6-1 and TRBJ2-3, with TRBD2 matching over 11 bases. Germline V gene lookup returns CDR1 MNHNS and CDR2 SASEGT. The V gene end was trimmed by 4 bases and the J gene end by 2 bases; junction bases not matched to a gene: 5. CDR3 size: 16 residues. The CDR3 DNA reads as TGTGCCAGCAGTGTTAGCGGGGGGGCCTCCACAGATACGCAGTATTTT. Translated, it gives CASSVSGGASTDTQYF.

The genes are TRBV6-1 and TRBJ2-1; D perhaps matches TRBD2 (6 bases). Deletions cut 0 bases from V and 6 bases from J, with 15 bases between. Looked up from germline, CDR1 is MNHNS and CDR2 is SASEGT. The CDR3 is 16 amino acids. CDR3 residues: CASSEAVGGNSNEQFF. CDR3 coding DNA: TGTGCCAGCAGTGAAGCCGTGGGGGGAAATTCCAATGAGCAGTTCTTC.

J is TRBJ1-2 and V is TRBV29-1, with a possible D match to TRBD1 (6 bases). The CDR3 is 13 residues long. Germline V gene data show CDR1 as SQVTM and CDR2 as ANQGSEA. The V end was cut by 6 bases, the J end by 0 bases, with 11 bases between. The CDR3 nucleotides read TGCAGCGTACGGGACAAAGCTAACTATGGCTACACCTTC. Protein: CSVRDKANYGYTF.

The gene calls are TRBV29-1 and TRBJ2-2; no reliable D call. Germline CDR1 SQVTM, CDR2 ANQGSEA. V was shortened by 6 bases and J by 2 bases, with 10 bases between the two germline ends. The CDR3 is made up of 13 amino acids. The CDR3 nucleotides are TGCAGCGTCTTACCCCACAACACCGGGGAGCTGTTTTTT. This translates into CSVLPHNTGELFF.

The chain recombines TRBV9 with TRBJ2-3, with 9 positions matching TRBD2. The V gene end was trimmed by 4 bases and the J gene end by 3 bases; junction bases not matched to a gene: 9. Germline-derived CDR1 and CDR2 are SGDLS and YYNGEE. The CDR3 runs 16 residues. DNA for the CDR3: TGTGCCAGCAGCCTCGGGACTAGCACAAGGACAGATACGCAGTATTTT. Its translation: CASSLGTSTRTDTQYF.

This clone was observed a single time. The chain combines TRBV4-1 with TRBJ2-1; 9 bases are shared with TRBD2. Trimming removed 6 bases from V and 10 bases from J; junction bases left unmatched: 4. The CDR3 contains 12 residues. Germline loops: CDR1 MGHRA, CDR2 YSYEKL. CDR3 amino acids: CASRPTSGEQFF. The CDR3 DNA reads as TGCGCCAGCAGGCCGACTAGCGGAGAGCAGTTCTTC.

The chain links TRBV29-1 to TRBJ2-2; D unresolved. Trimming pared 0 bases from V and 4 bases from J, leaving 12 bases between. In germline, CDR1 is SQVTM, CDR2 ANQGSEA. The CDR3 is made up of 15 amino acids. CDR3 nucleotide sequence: TGCAGCGTTGAAGATCTGGACGTGACCACCGGGGAGCTGTTTTTT. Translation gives CSVEDLDVTTGELFF.

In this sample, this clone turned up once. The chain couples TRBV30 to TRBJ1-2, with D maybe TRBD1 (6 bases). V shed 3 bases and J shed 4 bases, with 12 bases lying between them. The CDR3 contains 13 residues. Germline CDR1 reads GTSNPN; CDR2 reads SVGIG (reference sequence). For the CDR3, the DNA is TGTGCCTGGAGCCCGCAGGGGATCTATGGCTACACCTTC. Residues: CAWSPQGIYGYTF.

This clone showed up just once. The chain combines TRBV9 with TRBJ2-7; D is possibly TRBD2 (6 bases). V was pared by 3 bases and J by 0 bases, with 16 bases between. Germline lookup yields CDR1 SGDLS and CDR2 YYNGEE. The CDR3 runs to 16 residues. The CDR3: CASSDRPSASSYEQYF. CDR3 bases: TGTGCCAGCAGCGACAGACCTAGCGCAAGCTCCTACGAGCAGTACTTC. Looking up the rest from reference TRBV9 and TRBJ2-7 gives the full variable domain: DSGVTQTPKHLITATGQRVTLRCSPRSGDLSVYWYQQSLDQGLQFLIQYYNGEERAKGNILERFSAQQFPDLHSELNLSSLELGDSALYFCASSDRPSASSYEQYFGPGTRLTVT.

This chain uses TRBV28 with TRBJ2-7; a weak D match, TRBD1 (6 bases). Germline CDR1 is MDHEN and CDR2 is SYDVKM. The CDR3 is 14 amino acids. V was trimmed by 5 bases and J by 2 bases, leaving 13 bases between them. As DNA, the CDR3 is TGTGCCAGCAGTGGGCAGGGGCATACCTACGAGCAGTACTTC. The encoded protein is CASSGQGHTYEQYF.

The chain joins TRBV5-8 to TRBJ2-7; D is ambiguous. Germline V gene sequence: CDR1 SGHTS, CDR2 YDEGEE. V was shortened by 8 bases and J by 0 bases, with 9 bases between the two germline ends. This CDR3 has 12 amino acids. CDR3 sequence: CASAVSSYEQYF. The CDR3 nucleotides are TGTGCCAGTGCGGTGAGCTCCTACGAGCAGTACTTC.

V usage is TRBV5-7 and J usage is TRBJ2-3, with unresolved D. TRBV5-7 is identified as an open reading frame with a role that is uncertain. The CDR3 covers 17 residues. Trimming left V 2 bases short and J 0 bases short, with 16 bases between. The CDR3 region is CASSLLGPATSTDTQYF. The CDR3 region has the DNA TGTGCCAGCAGCTTACTTGGCCCAGCTACTAGCACAGATACGCAGTATTTT.

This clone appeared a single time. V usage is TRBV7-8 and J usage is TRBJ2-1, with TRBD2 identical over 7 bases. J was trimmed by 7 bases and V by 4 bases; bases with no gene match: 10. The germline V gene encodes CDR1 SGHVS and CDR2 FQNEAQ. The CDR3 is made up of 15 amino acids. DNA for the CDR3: TGTGCCAGCAGCTCCCTGGAGGCGGGAGAGAATGAGCAGTTCTTC. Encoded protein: CASSSLEAGENEQFF.

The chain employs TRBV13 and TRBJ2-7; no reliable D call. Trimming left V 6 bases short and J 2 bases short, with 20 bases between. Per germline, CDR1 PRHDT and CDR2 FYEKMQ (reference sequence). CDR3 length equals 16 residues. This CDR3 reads CASRHSISGPTYEQYF. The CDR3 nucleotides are TGTGCCAGCAGGCATTCAATTTCCGGGCCCACCTACGAGCAGTACTTC.

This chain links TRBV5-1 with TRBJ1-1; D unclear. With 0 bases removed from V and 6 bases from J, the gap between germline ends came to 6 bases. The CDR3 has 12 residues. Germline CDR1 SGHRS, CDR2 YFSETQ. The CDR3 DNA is TGCGCCAGCAGCTTGGGGGGTCCTGAAGCTTTCTTT. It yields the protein CASSLGGPEAFF. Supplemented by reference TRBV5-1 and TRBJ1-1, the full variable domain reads KAGVTQTPRYLIKTRGQQVTLSCSPISGHRSVSWYQQTPGQGLQFLFEYFSETQRNKGNFPGRFSGRQFSNSRSEMNVSTLELGDSALYLCASSLGGPEAFFGQGTRLTVV.

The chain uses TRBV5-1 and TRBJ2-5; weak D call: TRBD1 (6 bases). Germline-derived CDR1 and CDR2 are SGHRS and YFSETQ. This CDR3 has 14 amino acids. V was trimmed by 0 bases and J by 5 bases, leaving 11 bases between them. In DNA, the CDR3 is TGCGCCAGCAGCTTGGGGTGGGACATGGAGACCCAGTACTTC. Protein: CASSLGWDMETQYF.

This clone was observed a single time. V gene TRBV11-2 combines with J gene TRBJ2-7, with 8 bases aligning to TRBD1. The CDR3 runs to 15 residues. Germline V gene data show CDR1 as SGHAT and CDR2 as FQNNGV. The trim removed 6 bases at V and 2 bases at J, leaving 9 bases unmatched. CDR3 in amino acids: CASRLPGQGPYEQYF. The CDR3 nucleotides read TGTGCCAGCAGGCTCCCCGGACAGGGCCCCTACGAGCAGTACTTC. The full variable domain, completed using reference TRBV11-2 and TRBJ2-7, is EAGVAQSPRYKIIEKRQSVAFWCNPISGHATLYWYQQILGQGPKLLIQFQNNGVVDDSQLPKDRFSAERLKGVDSTLKIQPAKLEDSAVYLCASRLPGQGPYEQYFGPGTRLTVT.

The DNA for the CDR3 is TGCGCCAGCAGCCAGGGTGTTTTCTACGAGCAGTACTTC. This codes for CASSQGVFYEQYF. The rearrangement links TRBV4-3 to TRBJ2-7; D is unresolved. Germline V gives CDR1 LGHNA, CDR2 YSLEER. This CDR3 is built from 13 residues. V lost 3 bases, J lost 3 bases, and 9 bases lay in between.